Presented here are 24 T cell receptor beta chains from one specimen sequenced in a study of T cells after yellow fever vaccination (dated by TCRdb to the late 2010s). Library generation was performed with 5' RACE. TCRdb records Illumina HiSeq 2500 as the sequencer. The public reads were quality trimmed at Q25 with fastp and then assembled into clones with MiXCR by TCRdb, keeping productive beta chains. All rows with the same CDR3 protein become a single entry with the most common DNA and genes. The sample contains fewer than 400,000 distinct CDR3 sequences, around 6.5% of them found a single time. Together, the top ten hold approximately 16% of the sample. The treatment or condition tag for this specimen amounts to: live attenuated yellow fever vaccine strain. The source was PBMCs, collected 5 days after the yellow fever booster vaccination. These receptors all stem from a man aged 30-40 years who received the YFV17D yellow fever vaccine.

This clonotype was observed a handful of times. V usage is TRBV12-3 or TRBV12-4 and J usage is TRBJ1-2; 8 positions agree with TRBD1. J lost 7 bases, V lost 7 bases, and 8 bases had no gene match. The CDR3 runs to 13 residues. CDR3 in amino acids: CASIGGQAPGYTF. The CDR3 region has the DNA TGTGCCAGCATTGGGGGACAGGCTCCTGGCTACACCTTC.

The chain combines TRBV21-1 with TRBJ2-1; no DNA check was done on the table's D call, TRBD2. TRBV21-1 is tagged as a pseudogene. The CDR3 runs 16 residues. CDR3 sequence reads: CASSGPGPSLYGSRFF. The DNA of the CDR3 is TGTGCCAGCAGCGGCCCCGGGCCCTCCCTCTACGGTTCGCGGTTCTTC.

This clonotype was observed a handful of times. The chain employs TRBV6-1 and TRBJ2-1; 8 positions match TRBD2. CDR1 MNHNS and CDR2 SASEGT come from the germline V gene. With V trimmed by 1 base and J by 12 bases, 8 bases remained unmatched. The CDR3 is made up of 14 amino acids. The CDR3 region is CASSEEERERMQFF. CDR3 nucleotides: TGTGCCAGCAGTGAAGAAGAGCGGGAGAGAATGCAGTTCTTC.

This clonotype turned up a few times. The chain combines TRBV7-9 with TRBJ2-7; 8 bases line up with TRBD2. Trimming took 4 bases from V and 0 from J; bases not matched to a gene: 5. The length of the CDR3 is 15 residues. Germline V gene sequence: CDR1 SEHNR, CDR2 FQNEAQ (reference sequence). The CDR3 coding sequence is TGTGCCAGCAGCTCGAGCGGGAGCTACTCCTACGAGCAGTACTTC. Its protein product is CASSSSGSYSYEQYF.

This clonotype was seen a few times. The genes are TRBV24-1 and TRBJ2-1; the match to TRBD2 covers 7 bases. Per the germline V gene, CDR1 is KGHDR and CDR2 is SFDVKD. CDR3 length: 16 residues. With 4 bases clipped from V and 8 bases from J, the junction kept 13 bases outside the gene matches. CDR3 nucleotides: TGTGCCACCAGTGAAGGGAGGGGCGGGAGAGGGGATGAGCAGTTCTTC. It translates to CATSEGRGGRGDEQFF.

This clonotype occurred many times. The V call is TRBV27, the J call TRBJ2-4; tentative D call: TRBD2 (5 bases). The CDR3 length is 15 residues. V gave up 8 bases and J gave up 3 bases, with 17 bases separating them. The germline V gene has CDR1 MNHEY and CDR2 SMNVEV (reference sequence). CDR3 coding DNA: TGTGCCAGCTCCCCTGGTAGCGAGCTCAAAAACATTCAGTACTTC. This sequence encodes CASSPGSELKNIQYF.

In its sample, this clonotype was seen many times. J is TRBJ2-7 and V is TRBV7-6, with a possible D match to TRBD2 (5 bases). With 5 bases removed from V and 2 bases from J, the gap between germline ends came to 13 bases. CDR1 and CDR2 (germline): SGHVS, FNYEAQ. The length of the CDR3 is 14 residues. In DNA, the CDR3 is TGTGCCAGCAGCAAGAGTTACGGGGCCTACGAGCAGTACTTC. The encoded protein is CASSKSYGAYEQYF.

The chain is built from TRBV20-1 and TRBJ2-1; unclear D gene. Germline CDR1 reads DFQATT; CDR2 reads SNEGSKA (reference sequence). Between the trimmed V and J ends, which lost 6 bases and 7 bases, there was a span of 13 bases. The CDR3 consists of 12 residues. This CDR3 reads CSASDDPNEQFF. DNA for the CDR3: TGCAGTGCCTCCGACGACCCTAATGAGCAGTTCTTC.

The table lists this clonotype with a few counts. The genes are TRBV5-4 and TRBJ2-1; TRBD1 aligns across 7 bases. The J segment lost 3 bases and the V segment lost 4 bases, leaving 7 bases of the junction unmatched. Germline CDR1 is SGHNT and CDR2 is YYREEE (reference sequence). This CDR3 region has 15 residues. As DNA, the CDR3 is TGTGCCAGCAGCCCCTCGACAGGGATCTACAATGAGCAGTTCTTC. Protein product: CASSPSTGIYNEQFF.

Ten or more counts support this clonotype. The chain has TRBV25-1 and TRBJ2-3; D remains ambiguous. V dropped 0 bases and J dropped 4 bases, with 8 bases sitting between them. CDR1 and CDR2 from the germline V gene are MGHDK and SYGVNS. The CDR3 extends over 14 amino acids. CDR3 bases: TGTGCCAGCAGTGAATATTTCCGTCCAGATACGCAGTATTTT. Protein: CASSEYFRPDTQYF.

This clonotype was observed many times. The CDR3 sequence: CASSPPLAGVETQYF. CDR3 in DNA: TGTGCCAGCAGTCCCCCGCTAGCGGGAGTGGAGACCCAGTACTTC. The chain employs TRBV27 and TRBJ2-5; 10 positions agree with TRBD2. Losses at the gene ends were 5 bases for V and 5 bases for J; bases not matched to a gene: 8. Germline lookup yields CDR1 MNHEY and CDR2 SMNVEV (reference sequence). There are 15 residues in the CDR3.

This clonotype was seen repeatedly, ten times or more. The rearrangement joins TRBV28 to TRBJ2-7, with D unclear. V lost 8 bases and J 5 bases, leaving 19 bases between the germline ends. The CDR3 extends over 14 amino acids. The germline gives CDR1 MDHEN, CDR2 SYDVKM. CDR3 nucleotide sequence: TGTGCCAGCGGCCCCACGCATGTGAGCAACGAGCAGTACTTC. Its protein product is CASGPTHVSNEQYF. The entire variable domain, with the rest obtained from reference TRBV28 and TRBJ2-7, is as follows: DVKVTQSSRYLVKRTGEKVFLECVQDMDHENMFWYRQDPGLGLRLIYFSYDVKMKEKGDIPEGYSVSREKKERFSLILESASTNQTSMYLCASGPTHVSNEQYFGPGTRLTVT.

The rearrangement joins TRBV7-2 to TRBJ1-2, with 12 nucleotides matching TRBD1. This CDR3 spans 16 amino acids. CDR1 SGHTA and CDR2 FQGNSA come from the germline V gene. J lost 8 bases, V lost 5 bases, and 12 bases had no gene match. This CDR3 is CASSHSQGQGASGYTF. As DNA, the CDR3 is TGTGCCAGCAGCCACTCTCAGGGACAGGGGGCTAGCGGCTACACCTTC.

The chain combines TRBV30 with TRBJ2-1; D gene uncertain. This CDR3 has 12 amino acids. V lost 5 bases, J lost 5 bases, and 10 bases lay in between. Germline CDR1 and CDR2: GTSNPN and SVGIG (reference sequence). The chain's CDR3 is CAWSDGNNEQFF. The CDR3 nucleotides read TGTGCCTGGTCGGACGGAAACAATGAGCAGTTCTTC.

J is TRBJ1-1 and V is TRBV4-3, with unresolved D. The CDR3 extends over 16 amino acids. CDR1 and CDR2 (germline): LGHNA, YSLEER. Trimming took 0 bases from V and 3 from J, leaving 14 bases between them. Here the CDR3 DNA reads TGCGCCAGCAGCCAAGATGGAGGATCTTCGGACACTGAAGCTTTCTTT. This translates into CASSQDGGSSDTEAFF.

This clonotype turned up a few times. The DNA of the CDR3 is TGCAGTGCTAGGGGGTGGACTAGCGGGAGGGAACTGGATACGCAGTATTTT. This codes for CSARGWTSGRELDTQYF. The chain combines TRBV20-1 with TRBJ2-3, with TRBD2 matching over 15 bases. Germline trimming cut 3 bases from V and 6 bases from J; bases unmatched to any gene: 10. The CDR3 consists of 17 residues. Per the germline V gene, CDR1 is DFQATT and CDR2 is SNEGSKA (reference sequence).

This sequence joins TRBV20-1 and TRBJ2-7, with 7 bases lining up with TRBD1. The CDR3 has 13 residues. The trim removed 3 bases at V and 2 bases at J, leaving 4 bases unmatched. The germline V gene encodes CDR1 DFQATT and CDR2 SNEGSKA (reference sequence). The CDR3 protein is CSASDRATYEQYF. The CDR3 DNA follows: TGCAGTGCTAGTGACAGGGCCACCTACGAGCAGTACTTC.

CDR3 residues: CASSRNRALAGGPSYNEQFF. CDR3 in DNA: TGTGCCAGTAGTAGGAACAGGGCCCTAGCGGGAGGGCCATCCTACAATGAGCAGTTCTTC. The chain joins TRBV19 to TRBJ2-1; 12 bases align to TRBD2. The germline CDR1 and CDR2 sequences are LNHDA and SQIVND (reference sequence). V dropped 4 bases and J dropped 1; count of bases not matched to a gene: 14. CDR3 size: 20 residues.

The chain recombines TRBV12-3 or TRBV12-4 with TRBJ1-2, with 7 bases matching TRBD1. J was trimmed by 8 bases and V by 6 bases; bases with no gene match: 9. The CDR3 is 13 residues long. The CDR3: CASSAGQAGGYTF. In DNA, the CDR3 is TGTGCCAGCAGCGCTGGACAGGCAGGAGGCTACACCTTC.

This clonotype was counted between two and nine times. The chain has TRBV5-1 and TRBJ1-1; no definite D call. CDR1 is SGHRS, CDR2 YFSETQ, per germline. The CDR3 has 16 residues. V lost 0 bases to trimming and J lost 2 bases, with 14 bases between them. Written as DNA, the CDR3 is TGCGCCAGCAGCTTGGCCGTAAACAGCAGAAACACTGAAGCTTTCTTT. Protein: CASSLAVNSRNTEAFF.

This clonotype was counted many times. J is TRBJ2-3 and V is TRBV15; D possibly corresponds to TRBD2 (6 bases). Germline V gene data show CDR1 as LNHNV and CDR2 as YYDKDF (reference sequence). The V end was cut by 5 bases, the J end by 8 bases, with 20 bases between. The CDR3 covers 15 residues. The CDR3 sequence: CATSPAVRDSGTQYF. In DNA form, the CDR3 reads TGTGCCACCAGCCCAGCAGTCCGGGACTCGGGTACGCAGTATTTT.

This clonotype turned up a few times. V is TRBV5-4 and J is TRBJ2-1; TRBD2 agrees at 7 bases. V was clipped by 4 bases and J by 10 bases; unmatched bases: 11. The CDR3 runs to 14 residues. The V gene's germline CDR1 is SGHNT and CDR2 YYREEE (reference sequence). The CDR3 bases are TGTGCCAGCAGCCTTCCCGGGGGGACGGGGGAGCAGTTCTTC. It codes for CASSLPGGTGEQFF.

In its sample, this clonotype was seen a few times. The chain employs TRBV25-1 and TRBJ2-5; no firm D call. From germline, CDR1 is MGHDK and CDR2 SYGVNS. The CDR3 runs 15 residues. Trimming pared 4 bases from V and 4 bases from J, leaving 16 bases between. In DNA form, the CDR3 reads TGTGCCAGCAGTGCACAGACCGCGTGGGGAGAGACCCAGTACTTC. Translation gives CASSAQTAWGETQYF.

This clonotype appeared many times. The chain is built from TRBV20-1 and TRBJ2-7; D call uncertain. The ends were cut back, 0 bases at V and 0 bases at J, with 15 bases in the middle. Germline CDR1 is DFQATT and CDR2 is SNEGSKA (reference sequence). The CDR3 spans 16 residues. CDR3 amino acids: CSARDMRGESSYEQYF. CDR3 bases: TGCAGTGCTAGAGATATGAGAGGCGAAAGCTCCTACGAGCAGTACTTC.